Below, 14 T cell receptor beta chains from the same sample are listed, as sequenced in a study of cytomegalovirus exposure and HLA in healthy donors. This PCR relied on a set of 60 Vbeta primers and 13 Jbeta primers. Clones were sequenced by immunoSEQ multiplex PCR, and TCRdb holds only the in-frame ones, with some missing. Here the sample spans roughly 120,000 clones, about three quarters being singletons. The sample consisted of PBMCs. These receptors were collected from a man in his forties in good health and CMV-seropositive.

CDR3 DNA sequence: TGTGCCAGTATGACCGGACGGGGCTACAATGAGCAGTTCTTC. Its protein product is CASMTGRGYNEQFF. The chain is built from TRBV19 and TRBJ2-1; TRBD2 might be the D (5 bases). With 7 bases removed from V and 3 bases from J, the gap between germline ends came to 13 bases. This CDR3 is 14 amino acids long. Germline loops: CDR1 LNHDA, CDR2 SQIVND (reference sequence). The full variable domain, with the rest looked up from reference TRBV19 and TRBJ2-1, is DGGITQSPKYLFRKEGQNVTLSCEQNLNHDAMYWYRQDPGQGLRLIYYSQIVNDFQKGDIAEGYSVSREKKESFPLTVTSAQKNPTAFYLCASMTGRGYNEQFFGPGTRLTVL.

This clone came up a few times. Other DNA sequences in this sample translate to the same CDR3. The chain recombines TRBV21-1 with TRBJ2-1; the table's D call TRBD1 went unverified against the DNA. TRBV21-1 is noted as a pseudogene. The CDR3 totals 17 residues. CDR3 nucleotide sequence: TGTGCCAGCAGCAAAGCGCCCGAGGGACAGTCGCCCTGGGAGCAGTTCTTC. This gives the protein CASSKAPEGQSPWEQFF.

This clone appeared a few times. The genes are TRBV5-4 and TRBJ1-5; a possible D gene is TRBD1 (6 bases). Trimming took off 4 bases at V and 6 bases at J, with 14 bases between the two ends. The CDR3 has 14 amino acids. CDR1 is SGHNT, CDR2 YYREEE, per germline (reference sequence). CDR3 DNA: TGTGCCAGCAGCGTACAGGGACCAGGTCAGCCCCAGCATTTT. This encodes CASSVQGPGQPQHF.

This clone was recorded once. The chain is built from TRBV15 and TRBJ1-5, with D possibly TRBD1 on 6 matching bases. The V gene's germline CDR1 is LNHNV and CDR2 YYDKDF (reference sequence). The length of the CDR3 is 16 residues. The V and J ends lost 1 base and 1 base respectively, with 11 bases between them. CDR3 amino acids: CATSRGTASSNQPQHF. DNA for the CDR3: TGTGCCACCAGCAGAGGGACAGCTAGCAGCAATCAGCCCCAGCATTTT.

The CDR3 region has the DNA TGTGCCACCAGCCAGAGAGGGCGGGGGGCTGGCTACACCTTC. Amino acids: CATSQRGRGAGYTF. V and J are TRBV15 and TRBJ1-2; tentatively, D is TRBD1 (6 bases). Germline loops: CDR1 LNHNV, CDR2 YYDKDF (reference sequence). V was trimmed by 5 bases and J by 7 bases, leaving 17 bases between them. CDR3 length equals 14 residues. Complete variable domain (other parts from reference TRBV15 and TRBJ1-2): DAMVIQNPRYQVTQFGKPVTLSCSQTLNHNVMYWYQQKSSQAPKLLFHYYDKDFNNEADTPDNFQSRRPNTSFCFLDIRSPGLGDTAMYLCATSQRGRGAGYTFGSGTRLTVV.

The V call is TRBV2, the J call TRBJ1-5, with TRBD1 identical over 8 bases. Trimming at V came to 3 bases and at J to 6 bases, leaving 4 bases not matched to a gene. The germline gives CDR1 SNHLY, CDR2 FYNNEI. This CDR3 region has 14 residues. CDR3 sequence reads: CASSEDRAAQPQHF. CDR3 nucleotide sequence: TGTGCCAGCAGTGAGGACAGGGCAGCTCAGCCCCAGCATTTT.

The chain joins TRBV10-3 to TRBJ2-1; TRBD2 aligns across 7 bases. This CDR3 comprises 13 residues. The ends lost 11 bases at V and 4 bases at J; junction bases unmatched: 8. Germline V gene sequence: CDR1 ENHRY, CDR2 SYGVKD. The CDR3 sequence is CAPLSGEYNEQFF. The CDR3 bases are TGTGCCCCCCTCAGCGGGGAGTACAATGAGCAGTTCTTC.

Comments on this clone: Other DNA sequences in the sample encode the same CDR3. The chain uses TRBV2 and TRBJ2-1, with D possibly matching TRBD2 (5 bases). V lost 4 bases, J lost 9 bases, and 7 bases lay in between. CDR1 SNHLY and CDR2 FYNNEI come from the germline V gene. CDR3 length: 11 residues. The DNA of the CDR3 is TGTGCCAGCAGTGGGAGGAGTGAGCAGTTCTTC. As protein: CASSGRSEQFF.

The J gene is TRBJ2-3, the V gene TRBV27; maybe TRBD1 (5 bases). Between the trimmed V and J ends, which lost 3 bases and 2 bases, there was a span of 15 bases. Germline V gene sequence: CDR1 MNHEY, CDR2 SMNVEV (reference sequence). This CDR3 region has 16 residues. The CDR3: CASSFDRRTSTDTQYF. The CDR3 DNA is TGTGCCAGCAGTTTTGACAGACGGACCTCCACAGATACGCAGTATTTT.

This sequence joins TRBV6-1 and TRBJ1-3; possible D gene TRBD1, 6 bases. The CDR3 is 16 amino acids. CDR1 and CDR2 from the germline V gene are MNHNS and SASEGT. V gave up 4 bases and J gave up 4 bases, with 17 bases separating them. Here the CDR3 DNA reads TGTGCCAGCAGTGTCTTTGCAGGGGTATCCGGAAACACCATATATTTT. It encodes CASSVFAGVSGNTIYF.

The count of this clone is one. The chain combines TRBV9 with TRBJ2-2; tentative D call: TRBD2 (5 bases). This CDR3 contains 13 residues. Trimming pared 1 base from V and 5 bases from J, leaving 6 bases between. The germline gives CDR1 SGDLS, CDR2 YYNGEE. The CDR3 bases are TGTGCCAGCAGCGTAACGGGGACCGGGGAGCTGTTTTTT. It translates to CASSVTGTGELFF.

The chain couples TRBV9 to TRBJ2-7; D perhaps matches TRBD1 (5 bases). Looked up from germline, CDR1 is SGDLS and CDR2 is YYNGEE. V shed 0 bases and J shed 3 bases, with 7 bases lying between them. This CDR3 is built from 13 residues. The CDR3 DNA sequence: TGTGCCAGCAGCGTAGATCAGGGCTACGAGCAGTACTTC. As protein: CASSVDQGYEQYF.

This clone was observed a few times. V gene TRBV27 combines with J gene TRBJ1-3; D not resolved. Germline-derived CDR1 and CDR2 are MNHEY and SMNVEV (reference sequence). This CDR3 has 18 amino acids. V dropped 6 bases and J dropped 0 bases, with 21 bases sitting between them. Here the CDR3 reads CASSTFQRILSSGNTIYF. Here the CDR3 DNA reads TGTGCCAGCAGCACCTTTCAGCGAATCTTAAGCTCTGGAAACACCATATATTTT.

As DNA, the CDR3 is TGTGCCAGCAGCCTACCCCCCTACGAGCAGTACTTC. Amino acid sequence: CASSLPPYEQYF. The chain links TRBV7-9 to TRBJ2-7; D not resolved. V lost 5 bases to trimming and J lost 2 bases, with 7 bases between them. The CDR3 sequence is 12 residues long. Germline lookup yields CDR1 SEHNR and CDR2 FQNEAQ (reference sequence).